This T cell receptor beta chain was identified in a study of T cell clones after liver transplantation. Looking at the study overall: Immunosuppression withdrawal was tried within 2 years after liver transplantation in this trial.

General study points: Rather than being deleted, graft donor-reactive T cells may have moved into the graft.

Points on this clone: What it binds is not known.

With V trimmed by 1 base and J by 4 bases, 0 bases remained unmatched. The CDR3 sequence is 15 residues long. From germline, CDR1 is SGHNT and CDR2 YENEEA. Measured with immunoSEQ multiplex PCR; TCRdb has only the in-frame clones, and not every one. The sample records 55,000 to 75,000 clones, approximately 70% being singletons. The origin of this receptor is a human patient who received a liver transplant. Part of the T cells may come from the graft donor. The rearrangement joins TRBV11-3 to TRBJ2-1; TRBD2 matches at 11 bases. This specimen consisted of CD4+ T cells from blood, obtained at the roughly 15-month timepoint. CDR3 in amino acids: CASSLGLAGYNEQFF. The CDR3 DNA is TGTGCCAGCAGCTTAGGACTAGCGGGATACAATGAGCAGTTCTTC. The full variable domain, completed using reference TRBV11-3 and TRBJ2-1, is EAGVVQSPRYKIIEKKQPVAFWCNPISGHNTLYWYLQNLGQGPELLIRYENEEAVDDSQLPKDRFSAERLKGVDSTLKIQPAELGDSAVYLCASSLGLAGYNEQFFGPGTRLTVL.